This T cell receptor delta chain was identified in a study of γδ T cells in repeated Plasmodium falciparum infection. Study context: Samples were taken at baseline, before some infections, and 21 days after each.

Both TRG and TRD chains were sequenced from each sorted sample. TCRdb used CATT to re-call clones from the multiplex PCR reads. In the table there are 45,000 to 70,000 delta-chain clones, approximately 1.5% of which are singletons. Bulk repertoires came from Vgamma9/Vdelta2+ or Vdelta2-negative gammadelta T cells flow-sorted from PBMC. Trimming cost V 1 base and J 4 bases, with 34 bases left between them. The CDR3 runs to 22 residues. Germline CDR1 TSWWSYY, CDR2 QGS. The table lists this clone with a few counts. Antigen specificity is unknown. TCRdb's listed protein matches a much larger clone and diverges from this DNA's translation at residue 17, likely through a read error; the protein shown comes from the DNA. Study outcomes and limitations: Vdelta2-negative gammadelta repertoires appeared less diverse and less shared in Malian than Australian children. Many TCRgamma sequences overlapped between individuals in stable Vgamma9/Vdelta2+ repertoires.

The V gene is TRDV1, the J gene TRDJ1, with a weak D call TRDD3 (5 bases). This receptor was identified in a pool of human donors (malaria-infected and uninfected, not separated). The material sequenced was gamma-delta T cells from blood. The CDR3 spells CALGEPPDSTGTRPILVDKLIF. The CDR3 DNA sequence: TGTGCTCTTGGGGAACCCCCGGATTCCACGGGGACTAGGCCGATTTTGGTCGATAAACTCATCTTT.